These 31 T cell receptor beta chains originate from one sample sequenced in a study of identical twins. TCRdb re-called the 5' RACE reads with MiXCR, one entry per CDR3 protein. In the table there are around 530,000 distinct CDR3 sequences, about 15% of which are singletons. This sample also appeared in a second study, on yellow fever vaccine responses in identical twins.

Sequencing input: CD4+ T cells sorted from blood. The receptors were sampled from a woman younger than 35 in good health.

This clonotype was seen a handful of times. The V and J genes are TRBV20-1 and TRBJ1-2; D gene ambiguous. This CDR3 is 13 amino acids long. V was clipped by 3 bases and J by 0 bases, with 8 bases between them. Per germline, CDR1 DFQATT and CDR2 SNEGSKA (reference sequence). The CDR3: CSASRETNYGYTF. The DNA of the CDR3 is TGCAGTGCTAGTCGGGAAACTAACTATGGCTACACCTTC.

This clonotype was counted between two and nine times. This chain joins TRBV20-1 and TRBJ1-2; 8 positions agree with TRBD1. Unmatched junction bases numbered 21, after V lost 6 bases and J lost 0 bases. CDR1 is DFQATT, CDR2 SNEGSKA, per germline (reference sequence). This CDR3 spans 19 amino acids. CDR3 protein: CSASGGPATTGIANYGYTF. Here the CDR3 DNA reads TGCAGTGCGTCAGGGGGCCCGGCGACGACGGGAATTGCTAACTATGGCTACACCTTC.

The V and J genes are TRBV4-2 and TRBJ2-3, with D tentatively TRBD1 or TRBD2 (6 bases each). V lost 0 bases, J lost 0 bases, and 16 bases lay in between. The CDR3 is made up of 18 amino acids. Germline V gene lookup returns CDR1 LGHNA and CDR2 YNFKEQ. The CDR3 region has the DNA TGTGCCAGCAGCCAAGATATGTCGGGGGCCCTTAGCACAGATACGCAGTATTTT. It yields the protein CASSQDMSGALSTDTQYF.

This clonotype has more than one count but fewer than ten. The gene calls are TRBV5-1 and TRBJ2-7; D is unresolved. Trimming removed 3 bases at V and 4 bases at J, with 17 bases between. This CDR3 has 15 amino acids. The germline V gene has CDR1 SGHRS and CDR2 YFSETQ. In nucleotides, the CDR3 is TGCGCCAGCAGCTCAACCCCCCCACCCCCATACGAGCAGTACTTC. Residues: CASSSTPPPPYEQYF.

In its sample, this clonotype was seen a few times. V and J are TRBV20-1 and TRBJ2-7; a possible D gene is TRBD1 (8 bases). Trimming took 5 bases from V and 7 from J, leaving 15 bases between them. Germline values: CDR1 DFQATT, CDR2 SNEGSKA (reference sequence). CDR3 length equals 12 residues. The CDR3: CSAQDREGEQYF. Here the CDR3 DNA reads TGCAGTGCTCAGGACAGGGAGGGGGAGCAGTACTTC.

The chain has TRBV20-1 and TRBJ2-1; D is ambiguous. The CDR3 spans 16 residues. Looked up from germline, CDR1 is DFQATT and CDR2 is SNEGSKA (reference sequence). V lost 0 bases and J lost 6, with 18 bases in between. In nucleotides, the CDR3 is TGCAGTGCTAGAGATTTGGCCTCCCTAAGGCCCAATGAGCAGTTCTTC. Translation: CSARDLASLRPNEQFF.

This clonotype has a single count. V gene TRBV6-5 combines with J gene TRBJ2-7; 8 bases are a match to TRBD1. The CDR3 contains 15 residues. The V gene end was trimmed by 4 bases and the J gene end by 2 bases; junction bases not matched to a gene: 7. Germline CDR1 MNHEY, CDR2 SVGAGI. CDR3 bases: TGTGCCAGCAGTTCCGGACAGGGAACTCCCTACGAGCAGTACTTC. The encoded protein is CASSSGQGTPYEQYF.

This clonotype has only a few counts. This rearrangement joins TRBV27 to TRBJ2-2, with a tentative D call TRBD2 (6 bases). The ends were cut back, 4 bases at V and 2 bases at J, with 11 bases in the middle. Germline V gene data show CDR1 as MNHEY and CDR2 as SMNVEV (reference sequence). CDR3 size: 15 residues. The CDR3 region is CASSWLGTNTGELFF. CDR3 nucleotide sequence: TGTGCCAGCAGTTGGTTAGGGACTAACACCGGGGAGCTGTTTTTT.

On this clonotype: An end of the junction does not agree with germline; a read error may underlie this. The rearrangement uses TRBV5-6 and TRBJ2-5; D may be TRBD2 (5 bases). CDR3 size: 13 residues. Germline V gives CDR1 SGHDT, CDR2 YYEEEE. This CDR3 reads CASSLGLQESQYF. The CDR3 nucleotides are TGTGCCAGCAGCTTGGGACTACAAGAGAGCCAGTACTTC.

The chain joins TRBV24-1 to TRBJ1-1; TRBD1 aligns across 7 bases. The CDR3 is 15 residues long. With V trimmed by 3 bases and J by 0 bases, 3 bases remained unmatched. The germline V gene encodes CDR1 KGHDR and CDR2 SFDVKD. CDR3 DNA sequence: TGTGCCACCAGTGATGGGGGACAGATGAACACTGAAGCTTTCTTT. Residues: CATSDGGQMNTEAFF.

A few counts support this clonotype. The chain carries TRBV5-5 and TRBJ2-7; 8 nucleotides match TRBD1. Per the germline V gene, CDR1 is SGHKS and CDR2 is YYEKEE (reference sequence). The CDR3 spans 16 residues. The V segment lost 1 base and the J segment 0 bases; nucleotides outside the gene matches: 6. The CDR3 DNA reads TGTGCCAGCAGCTTGTATCAGGGGGCCTCCTCCTACGAGCAGTACTTC. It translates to CASSLYQGASSYEQYF.

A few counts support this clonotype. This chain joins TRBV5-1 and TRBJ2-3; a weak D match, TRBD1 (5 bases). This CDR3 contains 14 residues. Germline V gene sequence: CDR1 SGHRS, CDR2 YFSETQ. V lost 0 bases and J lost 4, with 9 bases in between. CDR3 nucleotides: TGCGCCAGCAGCTTGGGACAGCGTTCAGATACGCAGTATTTT. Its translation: CASSLGQRSDTQYF.

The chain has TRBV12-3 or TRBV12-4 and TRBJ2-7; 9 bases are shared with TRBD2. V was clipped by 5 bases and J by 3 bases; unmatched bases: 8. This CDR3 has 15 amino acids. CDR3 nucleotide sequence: TGTGCCAGCAGTCCCCAGGCGGGAGGGTACTACGAGCAGTACTTC. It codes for CASSPQAGGYYEQYF.

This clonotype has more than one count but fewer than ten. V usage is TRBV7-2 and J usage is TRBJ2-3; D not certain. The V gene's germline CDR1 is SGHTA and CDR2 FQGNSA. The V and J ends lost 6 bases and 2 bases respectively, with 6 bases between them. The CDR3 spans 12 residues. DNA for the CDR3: TGTGCCAGCAGACTCGTCACAGATACGCAGTATTTT. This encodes CASRLVTDTQYF.

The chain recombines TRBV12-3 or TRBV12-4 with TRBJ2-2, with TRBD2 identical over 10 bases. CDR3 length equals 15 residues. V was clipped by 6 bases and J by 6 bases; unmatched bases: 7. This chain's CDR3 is CASSLGLAAPGELFF. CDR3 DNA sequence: TGTGCCAGCAGCCTAGGACTAGCGGCTCCCGGGGAGCTGTTTTTT.

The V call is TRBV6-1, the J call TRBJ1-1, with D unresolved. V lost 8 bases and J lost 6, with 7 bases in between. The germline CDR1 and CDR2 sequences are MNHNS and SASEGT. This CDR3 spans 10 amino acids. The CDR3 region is CASGRAEAFF. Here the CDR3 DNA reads TGTGCCAGCGGAAGGGCTGAAGCTTTCTTT.

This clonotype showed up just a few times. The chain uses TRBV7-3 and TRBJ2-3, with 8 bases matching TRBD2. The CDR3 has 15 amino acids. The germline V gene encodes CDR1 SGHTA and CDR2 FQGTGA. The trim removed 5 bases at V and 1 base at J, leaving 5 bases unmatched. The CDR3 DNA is TGTGCCAGCAGCGAATCACTAGCGGGCACAGATACGCAGTATTTT. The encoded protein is CASSESLAGTDTQYF.

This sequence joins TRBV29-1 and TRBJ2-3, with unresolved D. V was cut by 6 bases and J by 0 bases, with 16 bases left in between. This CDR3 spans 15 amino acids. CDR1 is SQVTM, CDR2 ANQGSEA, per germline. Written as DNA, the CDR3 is TGCAGCGTCGGCGGTTACAGCTCTAGCACAGATACGCAGTATTTT. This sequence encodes CSVGGYSSSTDTQYF.

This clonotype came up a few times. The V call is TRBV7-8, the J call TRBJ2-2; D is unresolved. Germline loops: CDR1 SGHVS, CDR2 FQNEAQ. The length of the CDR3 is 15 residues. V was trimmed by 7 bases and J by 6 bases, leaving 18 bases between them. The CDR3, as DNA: TGTGCCAGCACCTCGAGAAGAACCCGGGCCGGGGAGCTGTTTTTT. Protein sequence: CASTSRRTRAGELFF. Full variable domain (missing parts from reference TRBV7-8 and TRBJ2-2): GAGVSQSPRYKVAKRGQDVALRCDPISGHVSLFWYQQALGQGPEFLTYFQNEAQLDKSGLPSDRFFAERPEGSVSTLKIQRTQQEDSAVYLCASTSRRTRAGELFFGEGSRLTVL.

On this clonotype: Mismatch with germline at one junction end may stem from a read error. Here the CDR3 reads CCASPRLAGGHEQFF. Here the CDR3 DNA reads TGCTGTGCTAGCCCGCGACTAGCGGGGGGACATGAGCAGTTCTTC. This chain joins TRBV20-1 and TRBJ2-1; 13 nucleotides align to TRBD2. Germline CDR1 and CDR2: DFQATT and SNEGSKA (reference sequence). The CDR3 extends over 15 amino acids.

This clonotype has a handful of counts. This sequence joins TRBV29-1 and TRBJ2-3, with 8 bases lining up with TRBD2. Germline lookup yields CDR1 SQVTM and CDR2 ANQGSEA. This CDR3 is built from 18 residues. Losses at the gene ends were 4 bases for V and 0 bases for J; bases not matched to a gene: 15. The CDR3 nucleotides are TGCAGCGTTGTTGGCGGGAGGAGCCTTCCCTTAAGCACAGATACGCAGTATTTT. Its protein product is CSVVGGRSLPLSTDTQYF.

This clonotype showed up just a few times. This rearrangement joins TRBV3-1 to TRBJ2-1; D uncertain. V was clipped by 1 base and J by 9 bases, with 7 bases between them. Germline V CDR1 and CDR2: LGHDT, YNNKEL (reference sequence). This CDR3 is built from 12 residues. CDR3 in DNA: TGTGCCAGCAGCCAAGCGGAGAGTGAGCAGTTCTTC. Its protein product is CASSQAESEQFF.

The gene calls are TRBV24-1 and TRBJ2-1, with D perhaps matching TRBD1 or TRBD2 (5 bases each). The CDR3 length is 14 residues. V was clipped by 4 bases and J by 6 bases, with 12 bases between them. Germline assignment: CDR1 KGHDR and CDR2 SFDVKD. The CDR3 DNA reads TGTGCCACCAGTGACCCCAGGGAGCGCAATGAGCAGTTCTTC. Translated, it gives CATSDPRERNEQFF.

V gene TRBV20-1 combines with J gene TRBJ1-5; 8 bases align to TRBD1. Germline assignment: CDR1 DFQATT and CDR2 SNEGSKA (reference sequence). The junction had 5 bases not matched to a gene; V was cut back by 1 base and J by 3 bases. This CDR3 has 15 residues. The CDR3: CSARVAQGVNQPQHF. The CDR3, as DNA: TGCAGTGCTAGAGTTGCACAGGGGGTCAATCAGCCCCAGCATTTT.

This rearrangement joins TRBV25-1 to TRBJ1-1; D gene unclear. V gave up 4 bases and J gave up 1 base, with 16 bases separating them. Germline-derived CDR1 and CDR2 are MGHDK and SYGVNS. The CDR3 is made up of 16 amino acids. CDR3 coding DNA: TGTGCCAGCAGTGTATATGCGGACCGTAGGAACACTGAAGCTTTCTTT. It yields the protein CASSVYADRRNTEAFF.

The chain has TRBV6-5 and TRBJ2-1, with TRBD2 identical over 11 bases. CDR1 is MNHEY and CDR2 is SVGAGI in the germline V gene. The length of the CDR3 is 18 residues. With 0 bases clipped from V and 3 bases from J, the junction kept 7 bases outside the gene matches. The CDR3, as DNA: TGTGCCAGCAGTTACTCGATGGCTAGCGGGGGGATCTACAATGAGCAGTTCTTC. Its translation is CASSYSMASGGIYNEQFF.

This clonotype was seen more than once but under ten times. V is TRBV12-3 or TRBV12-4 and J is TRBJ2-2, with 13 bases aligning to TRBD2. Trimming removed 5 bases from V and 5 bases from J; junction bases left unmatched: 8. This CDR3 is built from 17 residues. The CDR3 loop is CASSPGLAGVRTGELFF. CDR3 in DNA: TGTGCCAGCAGTCCAGGACTAGCGGGAGTTAGGACCGGGGAGCTGTTTTTT.

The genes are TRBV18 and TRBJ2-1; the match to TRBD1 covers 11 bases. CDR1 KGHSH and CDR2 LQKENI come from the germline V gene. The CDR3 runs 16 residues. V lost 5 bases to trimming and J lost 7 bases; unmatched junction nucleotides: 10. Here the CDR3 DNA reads TGTGCCAGCTCAAAGGACAGGGGGCTCGTTGGAAATGAGCAGTTCTTC. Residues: CASSKDRGLVGNEQFF.

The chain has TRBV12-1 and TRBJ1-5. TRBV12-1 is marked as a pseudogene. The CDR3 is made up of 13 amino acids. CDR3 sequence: CASSFRWNQPQHF. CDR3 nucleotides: TGTGCCAGCAGCTTTCGTTGGAATCAGCCCCAGCATTTT.

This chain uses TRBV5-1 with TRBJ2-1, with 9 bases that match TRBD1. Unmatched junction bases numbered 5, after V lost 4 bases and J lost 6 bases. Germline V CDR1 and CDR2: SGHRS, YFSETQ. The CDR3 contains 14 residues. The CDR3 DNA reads TGCGCCAGCAGCCCGGGACAGGGTGGCAATGAGCAGTTCTTC. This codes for CASSPGQGGNEQFF.

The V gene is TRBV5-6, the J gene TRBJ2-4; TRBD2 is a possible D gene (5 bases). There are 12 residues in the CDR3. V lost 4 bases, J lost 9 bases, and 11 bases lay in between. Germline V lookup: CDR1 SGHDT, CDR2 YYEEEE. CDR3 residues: CASSRWESIQYF. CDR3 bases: TGTGCCAGCAGCCGGTGGGAGAGCATTCAGTACTTC.